The rows below give T cell receptor beta chains drawn from one sample of a study of control samples from healthy donors and cancer patients. Measured with immunoSEQ multiplex PCR; TCRdb has only the in-frame clones, and not every one. The table lists about 120,000 clones, around 90% of them singletons. What was sequenced was blood. These receptors all come from a man aged 50 to 59 in good health. The CDR3 runs from the conserved cysteine through the conserved F or W. Fields, in order: CDR3 length, D gene, J gene, V gene, clone size, CDR3 protein, CDR3 DNA. A D gene is named only where the DNA matches it firmly. Rows may omit the clone size; those that give it use once, few, many or a size class.

21	TRBD1	TRBJ1-1	TRBV2	few	CASSVLWDLPGQGIENTEAFF	TGTGCCAGCAGTGTATTGTGGGACCTTCCGGGACAGGGTATCGAGAACACTGAAGCTTTCTTT
13	TRBD1	TRBJ1-2	TRBV5-4	NA	CASSVDRGYGYTF	TGTGCCAGCAGCGTGGACAGGGGCTATGGCTACACCTTC
17	TRBD1	TRBJ1-5	TRBV19	NA	CASSTLQGQQFNQPQHF	TGTGCCAGTAGTACTCTCCAGGGACAGCAGTTCAATCAGCCCCAGCATTTT
14	TRBD1	TRBJ1-2	TRBV10-3	once	CAISGPDRGYGYTF	TGTGCCATCAGTGGACCGGACAGGGGGTATGGCTACACCTTC
14	NA	TRBJ2-7	TRBV4-3	NA	CASSQGDDSYEQYF	TGCGCCAGCAGCCAAGGGGACGATTCCTACGAGCAGTACTTC
17	NA	TRBJ2-5	TRBV5-1	NA	CASSFEGKRTLQETQYF	TGCGCCAGCAGCTTTGAGGGAAAACGGACCCTCCAAGAGACCCAGTACTTC
15	NA	TRBJ2-3	TRBV5-1	NA	CASSRRLSVTDTQYF	TGCGCCAGCAGCCGCCGCCTCTCAGTCACAGATACGCAGTATTTT
15	NA	TRBJ2-7	TRBV6-1	NA	CASSESLGRTYEQYF	TGTGCCAGCAGTGAATCGCTGGGGAGGACCTACGAGCAGTACTTC
14	NA	TRBJ2-5	TRBV5-1	NA	CASSLGTSQETQYF	TGCGCCAGCAGCTTGGGGACATCCCAAGAGACCCAGTACTTC
15	TRBD1	TRBJ1-2	TRBV7-9	NA	CASSSTGESNYGYTF	TGTGCCAGCAGCTCGACAGGGGAGAGCAACTATGGCTACACCTTC
14	TRBD1	TRBJ2-7	TRBV7-2	NA	CASSLEGGGYEQYF	TGTGCCAGCAGCTTAGAAGGGGGCGGTTACGAGCAGTACTTC
12	NA	TRBJ1-2	TRBV5-1	NA	CASSLELGGYTF	TGCGCCAGCAGCTTGGAACTGGGGGGCTACACCTTC
15	TRBD1	TRBJ2-7	TRBV7-9	NA	CASSLGTGGPFEQYF	TGTGCCAGCAGCTTAGGGACAGGGGGCCCTTTCGAGCAGTACTTC
12	NA	TRBJ2-5	TRBV7-2	NA	CASSFGGETQYF	TGTGCCAGCAGCTTTGGGGGGGAGACCCAGTACTTC
14	TRBD1	TRBJ2-3	TRBV28	NA	CASSWGQGSDTQYF	TGTGCCAGCAGTTGGGGACAGGGTTCAGATACGCAGTATTTT
14	NA	TRBJ1-1	TRBV5-1	NA	CASSLDSANTEAFF	TGCGCCAGCAGCTTGGACAGCGCTAACACTGAAGCTTTCTTT
11	NA	TRBJ2-7	TRBV29-1	NA	CSVATGIGQYF	TGCAGCGTCGCCACAGGGATTGGGCAGTACTTC
15	TRBD1	TRBJ1-3	TRBV7-9	once	CASSRQGAGGNTIYF	TGTGCCAGCAGCCGACAGGGGGCCGGTGGAAACACCATATATTTT
16	NA	TRBJ2-3	TRBV7-2	NA	CASSLDGARSTDTQYF	TGTGCCAGCAGCTTAGACGGGGCTAGATCCACAGATACGCAGTATTTT
13	NA	TRBJ1-2	TRBV12-3/TRBV12-4	NA	CASRLTPHRGYTF	TGTGCCAGCAGGCTGACACCTCATCGTGGCTACACCTTC
14	NA	TRBJ2-1	TRBV5-1	NA	CASSHTTSNNEQFF	TGCGCCAGCAGCCATACAACTAGTAACAATGAGCAGTTCTTC
15	TRBD2	TRBJ2-7	TRBV27	NA	CASRTLAVPSYEQYF	TGTGCCAGCAGGACGCTAGCGGTACCTTCCTACGAGCAGTACTTC
15	TRBD1	TRBJ2-5	TRBV11-2	NA	CASSLGTGGRETQYF	TGTGCCAGCAGCTTAGGAACAGGGGGAAGGGAGACCCAGTACTTC
14	TRBD1	TRBJ1-1	TRBV5-1	NA	CASSLGTGRTEAFF	TGCGCCAGCAGCTTAGGGACAGGAAGGACTGAAGCTTTCTTT
15	NA	TRBJ1-1	TRBV6-5	NA	CASSYYGGGGTEAFF	TGTGCCAGCAGTTACTATGGTGGGGGTGGCACTGAAGCTTTCTTT
14	NA	TRBJ2-2	TRBV6-5	once	CASSTGLPTGELFF	TGTGCCAGCAGTACGGGACTCCCCACCGGGGAGCTGTTTTTT
12	NA	TRBJ1-1	TRBV18	NA	CASSLDSLEAFF	TGTGCCAGCTCACTGGACAGCCTTGAAGCTTTCTTT
15	TRBD1	TRBJ2-2	TRBV9	NA	CASSEGQGRTGELFF	TGTGCCAGCAGCGAAGGACAGGGGAGAACCGGGGAGCTGTTTTTT
12	NA	TRBJ2-2	TRBV5-4	NA	CASSPRTGELFF	TGTGCCAGCAGCCCGAGAACCGGGGAGCTGTTTTTT
15	NA	TRBJ1-1	TRBV3-1/TRBV3-2	few	CASSRDRLMNTEAFF	TGTGCCAGCAGCCGAGACAGGCTTATGAACACTGAAGCTTTCTTT
14	NA	TRBJ1-1	TRBV6-5	NA	CASRSPWMDTEAFF	TGTGCCAGCAGGTCCCCCTGGATGGACACTGAAGCTTTCTTT
14	TRBD1	TRBJ1-6	TRBV18	NA	CASSPGQGNSPLHF	TGTGCCAGCTCCCCTGGACAGGGTAATTCACCCCTCCACTTT
15	NA	TRBJ1-2	TRBV18	NA	CASSPPSQTNYGYTF	TGTGCCAGCTCACCACCGTCACAAACCAACTATGGCTACACCTTC
16	NA	TRBJ1-3	TRBV18	NA	CASSPTGDSFGNTIYF	TGTGCCAGCTCTCCTACCGGAGATTCCTTTGGAAACACCATATATTTT
16	TRBD2	TRBJ2-2	TRBV13	NA	CASSPLAGENTGELFF	TGTGCCAGCAGCCCACTAGCGGGGGAGAACACCGGGGAGCTGTTTTTT
14	TRBD1	TRBJ2-3	TRBV10-3	NA	CAIRDRASTDTQYF	TGTGCCATCCGAGACAGGGCTAGCACAGATACGCAGTATTTT
15	NA	TRBJ1-1	TRBV6-1	NA	CASSEFAGDGTEAFF	TGTGCCAGCAGTGAATTCGCAGGGGATGGGACTGAAGCTTTCTTT
16	NA	TRBJ2-7	TRBV18	once	CASSPRSGDSGNEQYF	TGTGCCAGCTCACCACGTTCAGGGGATAGTGGCAACGAGCAGTACTTC
13	NA	TRBJ2-5	TRBV7-2	NA	CASSPTGRETQYF	TGTGCCAGCAGTCCAACAGGGAGGGAGACCCAGTACTTC
16	NA	TRBJ2-6	TRBV6-5	NA	CASSLTGTTGANVLTF	TGTGCCAGCAGTTTAACAGGGACCACTGGGGCCAACGTCCTGACTTTC
14	NA	TRBJ1-2	TRBV24-1	NA	CATSDPNREGGYTF	TGTGCCACCAGTGACCCTAACAGGGAGGGTGGCTACACCTTC
15	NA	TRBJ1-3	TRBV18	NA	CASSPGTESGNTIYF	TGTGCCAGCTCACCCGGGACGGAGTCTGGAAACACCATATATTTT
15	NA	TRBJ1-4	TRBV5-1	NA	CASSSTGLSNEKLFF	TGCGCCAGCAGCTCTACAGGGCTAAGTAATGAAAAACTGTTTTTT